These 4 T cell receptor beta chains came from one sample sequenced in a study of blood T cell repertoires in COVID-19. The data were produced by immunoSEQ multiplex PCR, yet TCRdb's version contains in-frame clones alone and is incomplete. The profile shows roughly 160,000 clones, under 95% of them singletons. The sequencing sample was made of peripheral blood. All receptors derive from a young man with acute or convalescent COVID-19.

In this sample, this clone turned up once. The chain carries TRBV5-1 and TRBJ1-1; a weak D match, TRBD1 (6 bases). This CDR3 spans 14 amino acids. The V end lost 3 bases, the J end lost 6 bases, and 15 bases lay between the germline ends. In germline, CDR1 is SGHRS, CDR2 YFSETQ. The CDR3 is CASSSKTGYAEAFF. The CDR3 bases are TGCGCCAGCAGCTCCAAAACAGGGTACGCTGAAGCTTTCTTT.

The chain couples TRBV24-1 to TRBJ1-5, with D perhaps TRBD1 (5 bases). Germline lookup yields CDR1 KGHDR and CDR2 SFDVKD. The CDR3 is 13 residues long. The V gene lost 5 bases and the J gene lost 7 bases, with 11 bases spanning the gap. The CDR3 sequence: CATSAQGWQPQHF. CDR3 coding DNA: TGTGCCACCAGTGCCCAGGGCTGGCAGCCCCAGCATTTT.

V is TRBV24-1 and J is TRBJ1-5; 7 nucleotides match TRBD1. This CDR3 is 14 amino acids long. Trimming cost V 7 bases and J 2 bases; bases outside gene matches: 4. Germline CDR1 is KGHDR and CDR2 is SFDVKD. This CDR3 reads CATSRDSGNQPQHF. In nucleotides, the CDR3 is TGTGCCACCAGCAGGGACAGTGGCAATCAGCCCCAGCATTTT.

The chain couples TRBV6-5 to TRBJ2-4, with 9 bases fitting TRBD1. This CDR3 spans 13 amino acids. Per the germline V gene, CDR1 is MNHEY and CDR2 is SVGAGI. The ends lost 6 bases at V and 14 bases at J; junction bases unmatched: 11. CDR3 nucleotide sequence: TGTGCCAGCAGCCGAGGAGACCGGACAGGGGAGTACTTC. This gives the protein CASSRGDRTGEYF.